What follows are 30 T cell receptor beta chains derived from one specimen sequenced in a study of blood T cell repertoires in COVID-19. Sequencing was performed with immunoSEQ multiplex PCR; in TCRdb, only in-frame clones are kept and a portion is missing. Of 40,000 or so clones in the sample, around 85% were seen once. The sequenced sample was peripheral blood. The receptors stem from a man aged 55-75 years with acute or convalescent COVID-19.

A few counts support this clone. The genes are TRBV10-1 and TRBJ2-5, with D maybe TRBD2 (5 bases). There are 13 residues in the CDR3. The germline V gene encodes CDR1 WNHNN and CDR2 SYGVQD (reference sequence). V lost 4 bases and J 7 bases, leaving 13 bases between the germline ends. Written as DNA, the CDR3 is TGCGCCAGCAGTGGAGGGATCACGGGGACCCAGTACTTC. The encoded protein is CASSGGITGTQYF.

The chain combines TRBV6-5 with TRBJ2-7; 9 bases map to TRBD2. Germline V gene sequence: CDR1 MNHEY, CDR2 SVGAGI. The CDR3 runs to 15 residues. With 6 bases clipped from V and 2 bases from J, the junction kept 8 bases outside the gene matches. As DNA, the CDR3 is TGTGCCAGCAGCTACCATAGCGGGAGTCCCTACGAGCAGTACTTC. Amino acid sequence: CASSYHSGSPYEQYF.

This chain uses TRBV3-1 (or the pseudogene TRBV3-2) with TRBJ2-1; D perhaps matches TRBD2 (5 bases). Germline CDR1 is LGHDT and CDR2 is YNNKEL (reference sequence). The CDR3 has 14 residues. Deletions cut 3 bases from V and 5 bases from J, with 11 bases between. The CDR3 reads CASSHPTGNNEQFF. DNA of the CDR3: TGTGCCAGCAGCCACCCCACCGGGAACAATGAGCAGTTCTTC.

The chain carries TRBV7-2 and TRBJ2-3, with 7 positions matching TRBD1. V gave up 6 bases and J gave up 2 bases; unmatched junction bases: 11. The CDR3 has 16 residues. Germline values: CDR1 SGHTA, CDR2 FQGNSA. The CDR3 sequence: CASRPPGQSYTDTQYF. Written as DNA, the CDR3 is TGTGCCAGCAGACCTCCGGGACAGAGCTACACAGATACGCAGTATTTT.

This chain joins TRBV9 and TRBJ2-2, with 9 bases lining up with TRBD1. There are 17 residues in the CDR3. The germline V gene has CDR1 SGDLS and CDR2 YYNGEE. Trimming took 0 bases from V and 3 from J; bases not matched to a gene: 6. The chain's CDR3 is CASSVGPGQGYTGELFF. CDR3 nucleotides: TGTGCCAGCAGCGTAGGACCGGGACAGGGATACACCGGGGAGCTGTTTTTT.

The chain employs TRBV7-8 and TRBJ2-3; 7 nucleotides align to TRBD2. CDR3 length: 15 amino acids. Germline CDR1 and CDR2: SGHVS and FQNEAQ. The J segment lost 1 base and the V segment lost 5 bases, leaving 6 bases of the junction unmatched. CDR3 sequence (DNA): TGTGCCAGCAGCCTCCCGGCGGGGGGCACAGATACGCAGTATTTT. Translation gives CASSLPAGGTDTQYF.

The V and J genes are TRBV2 and TRBJ2-3; 7 nucleotides agree with TRBD1. Trimming cost V 7 bases and J 3 bases; bases outside gene matches: 13. This CDR3 contains 16 residues. Germline-derived CDR1 and CDR2 are SNHLY and FYNNEI. The CDR3 protein is CASTPQQGSATDTQYF. The CDR3 DNA reads TGTGCCAGCACCCCTCAACAGGGGAGCGCAACAGATACGCAGTATTTT.

CDR3 in amino acids: CASNPRHSGANVLTF. The CDR3, as DNA: TGTGCCAGCAACCCCAGACACTCTGGGGCCAACGTCCTGACTTTC. V usage is TRBV6-6 and J usage is TRBJ2-6; D is undetermined. From germline, CDR1 is MNHNY and CDR2 SVGAGI (reference sequence). V lost 7 bases and J lost 0, with 10 bases in between. The CDR3 totals 15 residues.

V is TRBV10-3 and J is TRBJ2-7; possibly TRBD2 for D (6 bases). Germline V CDR1 and CDR2: ENHRY, SYGVKD. Trimming took 3 bases from V and 3 from J, leaving 6 bases between them. This CDR3 comprises 12 residues. The CDR3 nucleotides are TGTGCCATCAGTGATAGCGGCTACGAGCAGTACTTC. Protein: CAISDSGYEQYF.

CDR3 in amino acids: CASSTLGGNRNTIYF. The CDR3 region has the DNA TGTGCCAGCAGTACCCTCGGGGGGAATCGAAACACCATATATTTT. The rearrangement uses TRBV27 and TRBJ1-3; a weak D match, TRBD1 (5 bases). The germline V gene has CDR1 MNHEY and CDR2 SMNVEV (reference sequence). The CDR3 runs to 15 residues. The V end lost 5 bases, the J end lost 5 bases, and 16 bases lay between the germline ends.

The chain is built from TRBV27 and TRBJ1-1; D is unresolved. Per the germline V gene, CDR1 is MNHEY and CDR2 is SMNVEV (reference sequence). This CDR3 has 11 amino acids. V was cut by 6 bases and J by 4 bases, with 6 bases left in between. CDR3 protein: CASREATEAFF. CDR3 DNA sequence: TGTGCCAGCAGGGAGGCCACTGAAGCTTTCTTT.

The J gene is TRBJ2-7, the V gene TRBV28; possible D gene TRBD2, 6 bases. Per the germline V gene, CDR1 is MDHEN and CDR2 is SYDVKM. The CDR3 has 14 residues. V shed 3 bases and J shed 13 bases, with 22 bases lying between them. DNA for the CDR3: TGTGCCAGCAGTTTCTTCCATTTGGGCCAGGGAGGATACTTC. This gives the protein CASSFFHLGQGGYF.

The rearrangement uses TRBV3-1 (or the pseudogene TRBV3-2) and TRBJ2-3; D possibly corresponds to TRBD2 (5 bases). V lost 1 base and J lost 3, with 11 bases in between. The CDR3 is 15 amino acids. Germline loops: CDR1 LGHDT, CDR2 YNNKEL (reference sequence). CDR3: CASSQARTGTDTQYF. In DNA form, the CDR3 reads TGTGCCAGCAGCCAAGCCAGGACGGGAACAGATACGCAGTATTTT.

CDR3 sequence: CASSPTAGQSSYEQYF. CDR3 DNA: TGCGCCAGCAGCCCAACCGCGGGACAGAGCTCCTACGAGCAGTACTTC. The rearrangement joins TRBV5-1 to TRBJ2-7; possible D gene TRBD1, 7 bases. V was pared by 4 bases and J by 0 bases, with 17 bases between. Germline V CDR1 and CDR2: SGHRS, YFSETQ. The CDR3 length is 16 residues.

The rearrangement joins TRBV5-4 to TRBJ1-1, with 8 positions matching TRBD1. Looked up from germline, CDR1 is SGHNT and CDR2 is YYREEE (reference sequence). V was clipped by 4 bases and J by 0 bases; unmatched bases: 2. The length of the CDR3 is 14 residues. CDR3: CASSVGQVNTEAFF. CDR3 in DNA: TGTGCCAGCAGCGTGGGACAGGTGAACACTGAAGCTTTCTTT.

The chain couples TRBV6-5 to TRBJ2-5; tentative D call: TRBD2 (7 bases). Germline CDR1 and CDR2: MNHEY and SVGAGI. There are 14 residues in the CDR3. V lost 2 bases to trimming and J lost 5 bases, with 12 bases between them. The CDR3 DNA reads TGTGCCAGCAGTTACCCCGGGGGGCGTGAGACCCAGTACTTC. As protein: CASSYPGGRETQYF.

The rearrangement links TRBV28 to TRBJ2-3; D perhaps matches TRBD1 (5 bases). The germline gives CDR1 MDHEN, CDR2 SYDVKM. The V and J ends lost 3 bases and 0 bases respectively, with 10 bases between them. The CDR3 has 15 amino acids. This CDR3 reads CASSFLQDSTDTQYF. CDR3 nucleotide sequence: TGTGCCAGCAGTTTTTTACAGGACAGCACAGATACGCAGTATTTT.

The rearrangement uses TRBV6-5 and TRBJ1-4; 8 bases line up with TRBD1. V lost 2 bases to trimming and J lost 2 bases; unmatched junction nucleotides: 1. CDR3 size: 15 residues. Germline lookup yields CDR1 MNHEY and CDR2 SVGAGI. CDR3 in amino acids: CASSYHRGTNEKLFF. The CDR3 nucleotides are TGTGCCAGCAGTTACCACAGGGGGACTAATGAAAAACTGTTTTTT.

V gene TRBV29-1 combines with J gene TRBJ1-1; D might be TRBD1 (6 bases). Per germline, CDR1 SQVTM and CDR2 ANQGSEA. There are 12 residues in the CDR3. V lost 5 bases to trimming and J lost 3 bases, with 10 bases between them. The CDR3 loop reads CSVHRADTEAFF. CDR3 DNA: TGCAGCGTTCACAGGGCGGACACTGAAGCTTTCTTT.

This chain uses TRBV6-5 with TRBJ2-7; D is uncertain. CDR1 is MNHEY, CDR2 SVGAGI, per germline. The germline V and J ends were trimmed by 7 bases and 0 bases, with 16 bases remaining between them. The CDR3 spans 15 residues. The CDR3 here is CASTSPGISSYEQYF. For the CDR3, the DNA is TGTGCCAGCACCTCTCCGGGTATAAGCTCCTACGAGCAGTACTTC.

This chain links TRBV7-9 with TRBJ1-1; TRBD1 agrees at 7 bases. From germline, CDR1 is SEHNR and CDR2 FQNEAQ (reference sequence). J lost 10 bases, V lost 5 bases, and 13 bases had no gene match. This CDR3 comprises 14 residues. DNA of the CDR3: TGTGCCAGCAGCACCTCAGGGACAGCCTTTAGAGCTTTCTTT. It translates to CASSTSGTAFRAFF.

V usage is TRBV6-2 or TRBV6-3 and J usage is TRBJ2-3; TRBD2 matches at 12 bases. V was pared by 5 bases and J by 3 bases, with 9 bases of the junction left unmatched. The V gene's germline CDR1 is MNHEY and CDR2 SVGEGT. The CDR3 has 17 residues. The CDR3 loop is CASSPGTSGHLTDTQYF. DNA of the CDR3: TGTGCCAGCAGTCCCGGGACTAGCGGGCACCTAACAGATACGCAGTATTTT.

The chain couples TRBV27 to TRBJ2-5; 8 nucleotides agree with TRBD2. The length of the CDR3 is 16 residues. V trimming: 8 bases; J trimming: 0 bases; junction bases outside the gene matches: 11. Looked up from germline, CDR1 is MNHEY and CDR2 is SMNVEV (reference sequence). CDR3 DNA: TGTGCCAGCCGAGGTTGGCGGGGGGCTTACCAAGAGACCCAGTACTTC. It encodes CASRGWRGAYQETQYF.

The chain uses TRBV6-5 and TRBJ1-2; D is possibly TRBD1 (5 bases). Germline values: CDR1 MNHEY, CDR2 SVGAGI. The CDR3 is made up of 15 amino acids. V was trimmed by 5 bases and J by 8 bases, leaving 21 bases between them. CDR3 DNA sequence: TGTGCCAGCAGTCGCGGGACGGCAGGGCTTAGGGGCTACACCTTC. Translated, it gives CASSRGTAGLRGYTF.

This clone has just one count. V and J are TRBV27 and TRBJ2-4, with D tentatively TRBD2 (7 bases). The CDR3 runs to 13 residues. The V gene's germline CDR1 is MNHEY and CDR2 SMNVEV (reference sequence). Trimming removed 3 bases at V and 7 bases at J, with 10 bases between. CDR3 sequence reads: CASSLGGANIQYF. The CDR3, as DNA: TGTGCCAGCAGTTTGGGGGGGGCGAACATTCAGTACTTC.

The chain uses TRBV5-1 and TRBJ2-6; D is possibly TRBD1 (6 bases). Trimming pared 8 bases from V and 0 bases from J, leaving 15 bases between. Germline CDR1 reads SGHRS; CDR2 reads YFSETQ. CDR3 size: 16 residues. CDR3: CASSGTFVSGANVLTF. DNA for the CDR3: TGCGCCAGTTCCGGGACATTCGTCTCTGGGGCCAACGTCCTGACTTTC.

CDR3 DNA sequence: TGTGCCAGCAGCCCCGCGGGGCGGAATGAGCAGTTCTTC. It encodes CASSPAGRNEQFF. J is TRBJ2-1 and V is TRBV7-9, with D tentatively TRBD2 (6 bases). The CDR3 length is 13 residues. V lost 5 bases to trimming and J lost 7 bases, with 12 bases between them. Germline V gives CDR1 SEHNR, CDR2 FQNEAQ (reference sequence).

The CDR3 spells CASRFPGTAEQYF. Here the CDR3 DNA reads TGTGCCAGCAGGTTCCCAGGGACAGCCGAGCAGTACTTC. The gene calls are TRBV7-3 and TRBJ2-7; TRBD1 matches 7 bases. CDR1 and CDR2 (germline): SGHTA, FQGTGA. The CDR3 has 13 amino acids. Trimming at V came to 6 bases and at J to 6 bases, leaving 8 bases not matched to a gene.

This clone occurred a few times. CDR3 sequence reads: CASSPPALGVGYGYTF. The CDR3 DNA follows: TGTGCCAGCTCACCGCCCGCGTTAGGAGTTGGCTATGGCTACACCTTC. This chain links TRBV18 with TRBJ1-2; no clear D. The germline CDR1 and CDR2 sequences are KGHSH and LQKENI. The length of the CDR3 is 16 residues. V lost 3 bases and J lost 4, with 18 bases in between.

V and J are TRBV28 and TRBJ2-3, with TRBD1 as a possible D gene (6 bases). V was cut by 2 bases and J by 3 bases, with 9 bases left in between. This CDR3 spans 14 amino acids. The germline CDR1 and CDR2 sequences are MDHEN and SYDVKM. The CDR3 sequence: CASSLKQGTDTQYF. Written as DNA, the CDR3 is TGTGCCAGCAGTTTAAAGCAGGGGACAGATACGCAGTATTTT.